The 3 T cell receptor beta chains below come from one sample, sequenced in a study of T cell clones after liver transplantation. Using immunoSEQ multiplex PCR, the repertoire was profiled, and TCRdb retains in-frame clones only, with some absent. In the table there are 25,000 to 35,000 clones, around 94% of which are singletons. Sequenced here: CD8+ T cells from blood, sampled 12 months after liver transplant. The receptor source for this set is a human patient who received a liver transplant. Some T cells may arise from the graft donor.

The CDR3 reads CASSSPVEGRTGELFF. The CDR3 DNA follows: TGTGCCAGCAGCTCTCCGGTGGAGGGTAGGACCGGGGAGCTGTTTTTT. The J gene is TRBJ2-2, the V gene TRBV7-9, with TRBD2 as a possible D gene (6 bases). Germline-derived CDR1 and CDR2 are SEHNR and FQNEAQ (reference sequence). The CDR3 spans 16 residues. V gave up 4 bases and J gave up 5 bases, with 17 bases separating them.

J is TRBJ2-7 and V is TRBV7-9, with D possibly matching TRBD2 (6 bases). With 5 bases removed from V and 7 bases from J, the gap between germline ends came to 18 bases. CDR3 length: 14 amino acids. Germline V gene sequence: CDR1 SEHNR, CDR2 FQNEAQ (reference sequence). The CDR3 sequence: CASSGGTEILEQYF. The CDR3 region has the DNA TGTGCCAGCAGCGGAGGGACGGAAATTTTAGAGCAGTACTTC. Together with reference TRBV7-9 and TRBJ2-7, the CDR3 gives the full variable domain: DTGVSQNPRHKITKRGQNVTFRCDPISEHNRLYWYRQTLGQGPEFLTYFQNEAQLEKSRLLSDRFSAERPKGSFSTLEIQRTEQGDSAMYLCASSGGTEILEQYFGPGTRLTVT.

This clone showed up just a few times. The rearrangement joins TRBV4-1 to TRBJ2-3, with 14 nucleotides matching TRBD2. There are 15 residues in the CDR3. Germline V gene lookup returns CDR1 MGHRA and CDR2 YSYEKL. Germline trimming cut 1 base from V and 6 bases from J; bases unmatched to any gene: 0. In DNA, the CDR3 is TGCGCCAGCAGCCAAGGACTAGCGGGAGGGGATACGCAGTATTTT. Its translation is CASSQGLAGGDTQYF.